Each of the 27 T cell receptor beta chains below was sequenced from the same sample in a study of blood T cell repertoires in COVID-19. TCRdb keeps only in-frame clones here, not all; method: immunoSEQ multiplex PCR. The sample gives tens of thousands of clones, about 86% of which show up once; around 28% is in the top ten. What was sequenced was peripheral blood. Every receptor here comes from a human donor in a cohort sampled during active COVID-19.

CDR3 in amino acids: CASSSTGTNSYEQYF. The CDR3, as DNA: TGTGCCAGCAGTTCCACCGGGACAAACTCCTACGAGCAGTACTTC. The chain uses TRBV6-2 or TRBV6-3 and TRBJ2-7, with D perhaps matching TRBD1 (6 bases). The V and J ends lost 4 bases and 0 bases respectively, with 13 bases between them. The CDR3 totals 15 residues. Per the germline V gene, CDR1 is MNHEY and CDR2 is SVGEGT.

In nucleotides, the CDR3 is TGCGCCAGCAGCTTGTCGGAGGGTTGGAACACTGAAGCTTTCTTT. Translated, it gives CASSLSEGWNTEAFF. The chain uses TRBV5-1 and TRBJ1-1; D not resolved. V lost 1 base to trimming and J lost 1 base, with 11 bases between them. The CDR3 spans 15 residues. Germline V lookup: CDR1 SGHRS, CDR2 YFSETQ. Using reference TRBV5-1 and TRBJ1-1 for the parts outside the CDR3, the full variable domain is KAGVTQTPRYLIKTRGQQVTLSCSPISGHRSVSWYQQTPGQGLQFLFEYFSETQRNKGNFPGRFSGRQFSNSRSEMNVSTLELGDSALYLCASSLSEGWNTEAFFGQGTRLTVV.

In this sample, this clone turned up once. The gene calls are TRBV28 and TRBJ1-5; D is uncertain. V was cut by 3 bases and J by 6 bases, with 6 bases left in between. CDR3 size: 12 residues. CDR1 is MDHEN and CDR2 is SYDVKM in the germline V gene. The CDR3 DNA sequence: TGTGCCAGCAGTTTTTCCTCTCAGCCCCAGCATTTT. Amino acids: CASSFSSQPQHF. The whole variable domain, filled in from reference TRBV28 and TRBJ1-5, reads DVKVTQSSRYLVKRTGEKVFLECVQDMDHENMFWYRQDPGLGLRLIYFSYDVKMKEKGDIPEGYSVSREKKERFSLILESASTNQTSMYLCASSFSSQPQHFGDGTRLSIL.

The chain has TRBV7-3 and TRBJ1-2; D uncertain. CDR1 and CDR2 (germline): SGHTA, FQGTGA. Trimming left V 2 bases short and J 5 bases short, with 9 bases between. The CDR3 extends over 13 amino acids. The CDR3: CASSLYGRYGYTF. In DNA, the CDR3 is TGTGCCAGCAGCTTATACGGTCGGTATGGCTACACCTTC.

This clone was seen only a few times. The chain links TRBV5-6 to TRBJ1-4, with TRBD1 matching over 9 bases. The V gene's germline CDR1 is SGHDT and CDR2 YYEEEE. The trim removed 5 bases at V and 8 bases at J, leaving 19 bases unmatched. The CDR3 runs to 18 residues. The CDR3 sequence: CASSFRTLGDRGKEKLFF. The CDR3 bases are TGTGCCAGCAGTTTCCGAACCCTCGGAGACAGGGGGAAGGAAAAACTGTTTTTT.

The rearrangement joins TRBV11-2 to TRBJ1-1; 10 positions match TRBD1. Trimming at V came to 5 bases and at J to 6 bases, leaving 6 bases not matched to a gene. This CDR3 comprises 14 residues. Per germline, CDR1 SGHAT and CDR2 FQNNGV. The CDR3 region is CASSTPGTGAEAFF. Written as DNA, the CDR3 is TGTGCCAGCAGCACTCCCGGGACAGGGGCTGAAGCTTTCTTT.

The rearrangement links TRBV28 to TRBJ2-7, with 7 positions matching TRBD1. Germline values: CDR1 MDHEN, CDR2 SYDVKM. The CDR3 is 15 residues long. V was clipped by 5 bases and J by 3 bases; unmatched bases: 10. CDR3 loop: CASSGRDSYDYEQYF. CDR3 bases: TGTGCCAGCAGTGGCCGGGACAGCTATGACTACGAGCAGTACTTC.

The gene calls are TRBV19 and TRBJ1-1; weak D call: TRBD1 (6 bases). The CDR3 loop spans 14 amino acids. Germline CDR1 is LNHDA and CDR2 is SQIVND (reference sequence). V shed 7 bases and J shed 4 bases, with 16 bases lying between them. CDR3 amino acids: CASTPGGGGTEAFF. In DNA form, the CDR3 reads TGTGCCAGTACCCCCGGGGGCGGGGGCACTGAAGCTTTCTTT.

J is TRBJ2-5 and V is TRBV5-6; TRBD2 matches at 7 bases. CDR1 is SGHDT, CDR2 YYEEEE, per germline. The ends lost 3 bases at V and 2 bases at J; junction bases unmatched: 7. The CDR3 runs to 15 residues. CDR3 in amino acids: CASSWGPAGQETQYF. The CDR3, as DNA: TGTGCCAGCAGCTGGGGCCCAGCGGGGCAAGAGACCCAGTACTTC.

This clone was counted a single time. The V and J genes are TRBV5-1 and TRBJ2-7; D call uncertain. This CDR3 is built from 16 residues. Deletions cut 1 base from V and 1 base from J, with 15 bases between. The germline CDR1 and CDR2 sequences are SGHRS and YFSETQ. The CDR3 DNA sequence: TGCGCCAGCAGCTTGCAGGTCCGCCCGGATTCCTACGAGCAGTACTTC. Its protein is CASSLQVRPDSYEQYF.

The gene calls are TRBV4-1 and TRBJ2-7, with D possibly TRBD1 on 6 matching bases. Germline-derived CDR1 and CDR2 are MGHRA and YSYEKL. Trimming removed 1 base from V and 5 bases from J, with 24 bases in between. The CDR3 runs 18 residues. DNA for the CDR3: TGCGCCAGCAGCCAAGTCGCCGGGATCCTACAGGGTTTCCACGAGCAGTACTTC. Translated, it gives CASSQVAGILQGFHEQYF.

The V and J genes are TRBV18 and TRBJ2-2, with a possible D match to TRBD1 (5 bases). The germline CDR1 and CDR2 sequences are KGHSH and LQKENI. This CDR3 has 14 residues. The ends were cut back, 3 bases at V and 5 bases at J, with 10 bases in the middle. The CDR3: CASSPGQGTGELFF. The CDR3 region has the DNA TGTGCCAGCTCACCCGGCCAGGGAACCGGGGAGCTGTTTTTT.

This CDR3 is CASSNRVGEQYF. CDR3 coding DNA: TGTGCCAGTAGTAACAGGGTGGGGGAGCAGTACTTC. The chain combines TRBV19 with TRBJ2-7, with a possible D match to TRBD1 (6 bases). Trimming pared 4 bases from V and 7 bases from J, leaving 11 bases between. The CDR3 has 12 amino acids. Germline assignment: CDR1 LNHDA and CDR2 SQIVND (reference sequence). Together with reference TRBV19 and TRBJ2-7, the CDR3 gives the full variable domain: DGGITQSPKYLFRKEGQNVTLSCEQNLNHDAMYWYRQDPGQGLRLIYYSQIVNDFQKGDIAEGYSVSREKKESFPLTVTSAQKNPTAFYLCASSNRVGEQYFGPGTRLTVT.

The CDR3 DNA follows: TGTGCCAGCAGTCCCGGGACAGGGTCTTCACCCCTCCACTTT. Translation: CASSPGTGSSPLHF. The J gene is TRBJ1-6, the V gene TRBV6-6, with 9 bases lining up with TRBD1. The germline CDR1 and CDR2 sequences are MNHNY and SVGAGI (reference sequence). This CDR3 comprises 14 residues. V lost 5 bases, J lost 9 bases, and 5 bases stayed unmatched.

This clone occurred once. The junction departs from the called germline gene at one end, perhaps through a read error. CDR3 DNA sequence: TGTGCCAGCAGGTACACGACAGGGAACTCTGAAGCTTTCTTT. It specifies CASRYTTGNSEAFF. The rearrangement links TRBV6-5 to TRBJ1-1, with TRBD1 matching 7 bases. Germline CDR1 MNHEY, CDR2 SVGAGI. The CDR3 has 14 residues.

V is TRBV27 and J is TRBJ1-6, with 10 positions matching TRBD1. From germline, CDR1 is MNHEY and CDR2 SMNVEV (reference sequence). The CDR3 has 14 residues. The trim removed 3 bases at V and 9 bases at J, leaving 2 bases unmatched. The DNA for the CDR3 is TGTGCCAGCAGTTTCCGGGACAGGGGTTCACCCCTCCACTTT. Encoded protein: CASSFRDRGSPLHF.

The CDR3 is CASSLAGGGGYTF. In DNA, the CDR3 is TGTGCCAGCAGCTTAGCTGGGGGCGGTGGCTACACCTTC. This rearrangement joins TRBV11-2 to TRBJ1-2, with a tentative D call TRBD1 (6 bases). CDR3 length equals 13 residues. V was shortened by 1 base and J by 7 bases, with 10 bases between the two germline ends. Germline V gene sequence: CDR1 SGHAT, CDR2 FQNNGV.

This clone was observed many times. The V and J genes are TRBV5-5 and TRBJ1-2; 8 bases fit TRBD1. J was trimmed by 4 bases and V by 4 bases; bases with no gene match: 6. This CDR3 contains 14 residues. Germline-derived CDR1 and CDR2 are SGHKS and YYEKEE (reference sequence). CDR3 coding DNA: TGTGCCAGCAGCCCTCGACAGGGGATCTATGGCTACACCTTC. Its translation is CASSPRQGIYGYTF.

This clone has only a few counts. The rearrangement links TRBV3-1 (or the pseudogene TRBV3-2) to TRBJ2-3; D perhaps matches TRBD2 (6 bases). Trimming shortened V by 3 bases and J by 2 bases, and 9 bases separated the two germline ends. This CDR3 region has 14 residues. CDR1 LGHDT and CDR2 YNNKEL come from the germline V gene (reference sequence). CDR3 DNA sequence: TGTGCCAGCAGCCAGGGCGGGATCACAGATACGCAGTATTTT. Translation gives CASSQGGITDTQYF.

V is TRBV27 and J is TRBJ1-6; no clear D. The V end was cut by 3 bases, the J end by 0 bases, with 12 bases between. This CDR3 is built from 17 residues. Per germline, CDR1 MNHEY and CDR2 SMNVEV (reference sequence). This chain's CDR3 is CASSFDGESSYNSPLHF. The DNA of the CDR3 is TGTGCCAGCAGTTTTGATGGGGAGAGCTCCTATAATTCACCCCTCCACTTT.

The gene calls are TRBV21-1 and TRBJ1-5. TRBV21-1 is labeled a pseudogene. The CDR3 totals 15 residues. CDR3 DNA: TGTGCCAGCAACCAGCGGGACCGGGACCGCAGGCCCCAGCATTTT. Amino acids: CASNQRDRDRRPQHF.

The J gene is TRBJ1-5, the V gene TRBV11-3, with D possibly being TRBD1 (6 bases). V lost 2 bases and J 4 bases, leaving 6 bases between the germline ends. Germline CDR1 and CDR2: SGHNT and YENEEA. The CDR3 is 13 residues long. The CDR3 DNA sequence: TGTGCCAGCAGCTTAACAGGGAATCAGCCCCAGCATTTT. This sequence encodes CASSLTGNQPQHF. The full variable domain, completed using reference TRBV11-3 and TRBJ1-5, is EAGVVQSPRYKIIEKKQPVAFWCNPISGHNTLYWYLQNLGQGPELLIRYENEEAVDDSQLPKDRFSAERLKGVDSTLKIQPAELGDSAVYLCASSLTGNQPQHFGDGTRLSIL.

The V gene is TRBV18, the J gene TRBJ1-2, with 7 positions matching TRBD1. In germline, CDR1 is KGHSH, CDR2 LQKENI. The CDR3 is 13 residues long. Germline trimming cut 8 bases from V and 6 bases from J; bases unmatched to any gene: 9. CDR3 amino acids: CASTSDRAHGYTF. The CDR3 DNA reads as TGTGCCAGCACCAGCGACAGGGCCCATGGCTACACCTTC.

Comments on this clone: Other DNA sequences in this sample translate to the same CDR3. V usage is TRBV3-1 (or the pseudogene TRBV3-2) and J usage is TRBJ2-7; no clear D gene. The V gene's germline CDR1 is LGHDT and CDR2 YNNKEL (reference sequence). This CDR3 is built from 12 residues. V lost 4 bases, J lost 2 bases, and 6 bases lay in between. The CDR3 protein is CASSPSPYEQYF. DNA of the CDR3: TGTGCCAGCAGCCCCTCTCCCTACGAGCAGTACTTC.

V gene TRBV6-5 combines with J gene TRBJ1-4; D not certain. The CDR3 sequence is 15 residues long. Trimming pared 0 bases from V and 5 bases from J, leaving 10 bases between. Germline CDR1 MNHEY, CDR2 SVGAGI. In DNA, the CDR3 is TGTGCCAGCAGTTACTCGATGGCATCGAATGAAAAACTGTTTTTT. Translating gives CASSYSMASNEKLFF.

A remark on this clone: It may be a read error: a sequence one base away is much more abundant. This specimen includes other DNA sequences encoding the same CDR3. The chain uses TRBV3-1 (or the pseudogene TRBV3-2) and TRBJ1-5, with 8 bases fitting TRBD1. V lost 1 base and J lost 4; bases outside the gene matches: 3. The V gene's germline CDR1 is LGHDT and CDR2 YNNKEL (reference sequence). This CDR3 region has 15 residues. The CDR3 nucleotides are TGTGCCAGCAGCCAAGCAGGACAGGGTAATCAGCCCCAGCATTTT. This translates into CASSQAGQGNQPQHF.

The V gene is TRBV2, the J gene TRBJ2-5, with D possibly being TRBD1 (5 bases). Per germline, CDR1 SNHLY and CDR2 FYNNEI. This CDR3 spans 13 amino acids. V lost 6 bases, J lost 0 bases, and 8 bases lay in between. In DNA form, the CDR3 reads TGTGCCAGCAGGTTGGACAACCAAGAGACCCAGTACTTC. It specifies CASRLDNQETQYF.